Listed below are T cell receptor beta chains from one sample, sequenced in a study of cytomegalovirus exposure and HLA in healthy donors. Libraries were prepared by immunoSEQ multiplex PCR; TCRdb keeps only in-frame clonotypes and omits some of them. The sample carries about 140,000 clones, roughly 80% recorded once. The specimen was PBMCs. The receptors stem from a female donor in good health and CMV-seronegative. The CDR3 runs from the conserved cysteine through the conserved F or W. A D gene is named only where the DNA matches it firmly. Some rows mark clone size as missing; the rest say once, few, many or name a class of expanded clone.

v_call: TRBV6-1; cdr3_length: 16; j_call: TRBJ1-5; clone_size: -; d_call: TRBD1; cdr3_aa: CASSDNGTGTHQPQHF; cdr3_nt: TGTGCCAGCAGTGATAACGGGACAGGGACTCATCAGCCCCAGCATTTT
v_call: TRBV28; cdr3_length: 15; j_call: TRBJ1-2; clone_size: -; d_call: -; cdr3_aa: CASSLSPELSYGYTF; cdr3_nt: TGTGCCAGCAGTTTATCTCCGGAGTTGTCCTATGGCTACACCTTC
v_call: TRBV7-8; cdr3_length: 14; j_call: TRBJ2-6; clone_size: -; d_call: -; cdr3_aa: CASSLADRANVLTF; cdr3_nt: TGTGCCAGCAGCTTAGCGGACAGGGCCAACGTCCTGACTTTC
v_call: TRBV7-9; cdr3_length: 15; j_call: TRBJ1-4; clone_size: -; d_call: TRBD1; cdr3_aa: CASSTTGGANEKLFF; cdr3_nt: TGTGCCAGCAGTACAACAGGGGGTGCTAATGAAAAACTGTTTTTT
v_call: TRBV7-9; cdr3_length: 19; j_call: TRBJ1-1; clone_size: few; d_call: TRBD1; cdr3_aa: CASSYESRYTGVGSTEAFF; cdr3_nt: TGTGCCAGCAGTTACGAAAGTCGGTATACAGGGGTAGGGAGCACTGAAGCTTTCTTT
v_call: TRBV6-1; cdr3_length: 17; j_call: TRBJ1-2; clone_size: -; d_call: TRBD1; cdr3_aa: CASSEAHRQGGSYGYTF; cdr3_nt: TGTGCCAGCAGTGAAGCCCACCGACAGGGGGGCTCGTATGGCTACACCTTC
v_call: TRBV15; cdr3_length: 11; j_call: TRBJ2-1; clone_size: -; d_call: -; cdr3_aa: CATSRRDEQFF; cdr3_nt: TGTGCCACCAGCAGACGCGATGAGCAGTTCTTC
v_call: TRBV11-2; cdr3_length: 15; j_call: TRBJ1-3; clone_size: -; d_call: -; cdr3_aa: CASSSAEAPGNTIYF; cdr3_nt: TGTGCCAGCAGCTCCGCAGAGGCTCCTGGAAACACCATATATTTT
v_call: TRBV5-4; cdr3_length: 14; j_call: TRBJ1-2; clone_size: -; d_call: -; cdr3_aa: CASSLGGRGNGYTF; cdr3_nt: TGTGCCAGCAGCTTGGGGGGCAGGGGAAATGGCTACACCTTC
v_call: TRBV9; cdr3_length: 16; j_call: TRBJ2-1; clone_size: -; d_call: -; cdr3_aa: CASSSRLRTSNNEQFF; cdr3_nt: TGTGCCAGTAGCTCACGCCTCAGGACATCTAACAATGAGCAGTTCTTC
v_call: TRBV9; cdr3_length: 14; j_call: TRBJ1-1; clone_size: few; d_call: -; cdr3_aa: CASRAQGMNTEAFF; cdr3_nt: TGTGCCAGCAGAGCTCAGGGAATGAACACTGAAGCTTTCTTT
v_call: TRBV18; cdr3_length: 14; j_call: TRBJ2-7; clone_size: -; d_call: -; cdr3_aa: CASSLPTGSYEQYF; cdr3_nt: TGTGCCAGCTCCCTTCCTACAGGCTCCTACGAGCAGTACTTC